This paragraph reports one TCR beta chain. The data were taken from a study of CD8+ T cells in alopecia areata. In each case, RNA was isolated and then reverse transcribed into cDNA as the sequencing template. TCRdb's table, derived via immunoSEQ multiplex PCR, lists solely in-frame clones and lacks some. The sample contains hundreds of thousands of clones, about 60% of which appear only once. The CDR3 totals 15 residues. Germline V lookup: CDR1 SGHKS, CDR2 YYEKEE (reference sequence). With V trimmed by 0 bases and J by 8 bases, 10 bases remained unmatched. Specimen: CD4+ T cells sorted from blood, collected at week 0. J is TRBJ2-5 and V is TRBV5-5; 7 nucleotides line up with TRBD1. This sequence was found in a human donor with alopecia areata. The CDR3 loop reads CASSLAGTELKTQYF. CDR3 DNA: TGTGCCAGCAGCTTGGCCGGGACAGAACTCAAAACCCAGTACTTC.